The 21 T cell receptor beta chains in this list originate from one sample, sequenced in a study of blood T cell repertoires in COVID-19. Assay: immunoSEQ multiplex PCR; the TCRdb copy retains only in-frame clones and omits some. The repertoire holds 30,000 to 40,000 clones, with roughly 93% as singletons. Sequencing input: peripheral blood. The receptors derive from a human donor in a cohort sampled during active COVID-19.

The chain has TRBV10-1 and TRBJ1-1; D gene ambiguous. Trimming cost V 0 bases and J 2 bases, with 4 bases left between them. The CDR3 extends over 13 amino acids. Germline V CDR1 and CDR2: WNHNN, SYGVQD (reference sequence). Here the CDR3 reads CASSESPNTEAFF. The CDR3 DNA reads as TGCGCCAGCAGTGAGTCCCCAAACACTGAAGCTTTCTTT.

The V call is TRBV5-1, the J call TRBJ1-1; D gene ambiguous. The CDR3 has 16 amino acids. The V gene's germline CDR1 is SGHRS and CDR2 YFSETQ. Between the trimmed V and J ends, which lost 7 bases and 10 bases, there was a span of 29 bases. CDR3 sequence (DNA): TGCGCCAGCGTACCCATTCCAGGAGACGGGGTCGGGTTAGCTTTCTTT. Protein: CASVPIPGDGVGLAFF.

The rearrangement joins TRBV5-5 to TRBJ2-3; 7 bases are shared with TRBD2. The ends lost 0 bases at V and 1 base at J; junction bases unmatched: 2. Looked up from germline, CDR1 is SGHKS and CDR2 is YYEKEE (reference sequence). The CDR3 has 15 residues. CDR3 region: CASSLDGLGTDTQYF. For the CDR3, the DNA is TGTGCCAGCAGCTTGGACGGACTAGGCACAGATACGCAGTATTTT.

The chain joins TRBV5-4 to TRBJ1-1, with 7 bases aligning to TRBD1. With V trimmed by 0 bases and J by 8 bases, 7 bases remained unmatched. The V gene's germline CDR1 is SGHNT and CDR2 YYREEE (reference sequence). The CDR3 covers 14 residues. The CDR3 DNA sequence: TGTGCCAGCAGCTTGGACCGACAGGGTCCAGAAGCTTTCTTT. Protein: CASSLDRQGPEAFF.

The chain links TRBV5-6 to TRBJ1-1, with 9 bases lining up with TRBD1. Trimming cost V 5 bases and J 4 bases; bases outside gene matches: 3. Per germline, CDR1 SGHDT and CDR2 YYEEEE. This CDR3 has 13 amino acids. The CDR3 bases are TGTGCCAGCAGGGGGGACAGGGCCACTGAAGCTTTCTTT. It codes for CASRGDRATEAFF.

The chain combines TRBV3-1 (or the pseudogene TRBV3-2) with TRBJ2-1; 8 bases fit TRBD1. Germline values: CDR1 LGHDT, CDR2 YNNKEL (reference sequence). There are 13 residues in the CDR3. V shed 4 bases, J shed 8 bases, and the junction held 4 bases outside the gene matches. The CDR3, as DNA: TGTGCCAGCAGCCGTCAGGGGGCGGATGAGCAGTTCTTC. Protein product: CASSRQGADEQFF.

This chain links TRBV18 with TRBJ2-3; TRBD2 agrees at 7 bases. Germline V lookup: CDR1 KGHSH, CDR2 LQKENI. Trimming cost V 6 bases and J 2 bases; bases outside gene matches: 11. This CDR3 is 16 amino acids long. The CDR3 coding sequence is TGTGCCAGCTCCCGGACGAGCGGGGCGTACACAGATACGCAGTATTTT. Its translation: CASSRTSGAYTDTQYF.

J is TRBJ2-1 and V is TRBV27; 7 bases map to TRBD2. CDR3 length equals 12 residues. Germline CDR1 is MNHEY and CDR2 is SMNVEV (reference sequence). Trimming removed 3 bases from V and 10 bases from J; junction bases left unmatched: 3. CDR3 in DNA: TGTGCCAGCAGTTTCAATAGCGGGGAGCAGTTCTTC. Translating gives CASSFNSGEQFF.

The chain combines TRBV27 with TRBJ2-1; 8 positions match TRBD1. The trim removed 5 bases at V and 3 bases at J, leaving 12 bases unmatched. CDR3 size: 17 residues. Germline loops: CDR1 MNHEY, CDR2 SMNVEV (reference sequence). CDR3 protein: CASSDLPGQGRYNEQFF. In nucleotides, the CDR3 is TGTGCCAGCAGTGACTTGCCCGGACAGGGACGCTACAATGAGCAGTTCTTC.

The rearrangement uses TRBV5-1 and TRBJ1-2; D unclear. V lost 0 bases and J lost 5, with 14 bases in between. The CDR3 length is 15 residues. Germline V gives CDR1 SGHRS, CDR2 YFSETQ. CDR3 sequence (DNA): TGCGCCAGCAGCTTGGATGAGCGGGGTCGGTATGGCTACACCTTC. This codes for CASSLDERGRYGYTF.

The V call is TRBV7-2, the J call TRBJ1-2, with 7 bases identical to TRBD1. From germline, CDR1 is SGHTA and CDR2 FQGNSA. Unmatched junction bases numbered 13, after V lost 1 base and J lost 8 bases. The CDR3 has 16 residues. CDR3 DNA sequence: TGTGCCAGCAGCTTAGGGCAGGGGGAATCGCCGTCCGGCTACACCTTC. It encodes CASSLGQGESPSGYTF.

CDR3 amino acids: CASTSPLVTEAFF. The CDR3 bases are TGTGCCAGCACCTCGCCTTTAGTTACTGAAGCTTTCTTT. The chain carries TRBV12-3 or TRBV12-4 and TRBJ1-1, with D unresolved. Trimming cost V 7 bases and J 5 bases, with 14 bases left between them. CDR3 size: 13 residues.

The V call is TRBV5-8, the J call TRBJ2-4; TRBD2 agrees at 12 bases. The junction had 6 bases not matched to a gene; V was cut back by 1 base and J by 1 base. This CDR3 has 18 amino acids. CDR1 SGHTS and CDR2 YDEGEE come from the germline V gene. CDR3 sequence reads: CASSLFLAGGPAKNIQYF. The CDR3 coding sequence is TGTGCCAGCAGCTTGTTCCTAGCGGGAGGGCCGGCCAAAAACATTCAGTACTTC.

The chain carries TRBV6-6 and TRBJ2-5, with TRBD1 as a possible D gene (5 bases). The germline CDR1 and CDR2 sequences are MNHNY and SVGAGI (reference sequence). This CDR3 is 13 amino acids long. V lost 0 bases and J 3 bases, leaving 5 bases between the germline ends. In nucleotides, the CDR3 is TGTGCCAGCAGTTACTCAGGGGAAGAGACCCAGTACTTC. As protein: CASSYSGEETQYF.

The CDR3 bases are TGTGCCACCAGCCGGGGGGGGGTGTCCTACGAGCAGTACTTC. Encoded protein: CATSRGGVSYEQYF. The genes are TRBV15 and TRBJ2-7, with 8 bases lining up with TRBD2. The germline V gene has CDR1 LNHNV and CDR2 YYDKDF (reference sequence). The length of the CDR3 is 14 residues. With V trimmed by 5 bases and J by 1 base, 4 bases remained unmatched. Combining the CDR3 with reference TRBV15 and TRBJ2-7 gives the whole variable domain DAMVIQNPRYQVTQFGKPVTLSCSQTLNHNVMYWYQQKSSQAPKLLFHYYDKDFNNEADTPDNFQSRRPNTSFCFLDIRSPGLGDTAMYLCATSRGGVSYEQYFGPGTRLTVT.

V gene TRBV3-1 (or the pseudogene TRBV3-2) combines with J gene TRBJ1-4; no reliable D call. The CDR3 contains 15 residues. The ends were cut back, 1 base at V and 8 bases at J, with 14 bases in the middle. Germline loops: CDR1 LGHDT, CDR2 YNNKEL (reference sequence). CDR3 sequence: CASSQGGKEWEKLFF. CDR3 coding DNA: TGTGCCAGCAGCCAAGGAGGAAAGGAGTGGGAAAAACTGTTTTTT.

V gene TRBV11-2 combines with J gene TRBJ1-5, with TRBD1 as a possible D gene (6 bases). Germline CDR1 SGHAT, CDR2 FQNNGV. This CDR3 region has 15 residues. Trimming left V 3 bases short and J 4 bases short, with 13 bases between. The CDR3 loop is CASSFQQGENQPQHF. CDR3 DNA: TGTGCCAGCAGCTTTCAACAGGGTGAGAATCAGCCCCAGCATTTT.

The chain recombines TRBV13 with TRBJ2-3; 12 positions match TRBD2. The CDR3 covers 19 residues. V shed 5 bases, J shed 1 base, and the junction held 13 bases outside the gene matches. In germline, CDR1 is PRHDT, CDR2 FYEKMQ (reference sequence). The CDR3 DNA follows: TGTGCCAGCAGCACCCGGACTAGCGGGACCATACCACGCACAGATACGCAGTATTTT. This translates into CASSTRTSGTIPRTDTQYF.

The chain employs TRBV29-1 and TRBJ2-2, with 9 positions matching TRBD2. CDR3 length equals 16 residues. V shed 5 bases, J shed 1 base, and the junction held 8 bases outside the gene matches. Germline V gene sequence: CDR1 SQVTM, CDR2 ANQGSEA. CDR3 sequence reads: CSVRLEAGGNTGELFF. CDR3 DNA sequence: TGCAGCGTTAGGCTAGAAGCGGGAGGGAACACCGGGGAGCTGTTTTTT.

This clone has only one observation. This sequence joins TRBV2 and TRBJ2-2, with D perhaps TRBD1 (5 bases). This CDR3 is built from 15 residues. V gave up 2 bases and J gave up 2 bases, with 9 bases separating them. Germline loops: CDR1 SNHLY, CDR2 FYNNEI. Written as DNA, the CDR3 is TGTGCCAGCAGTGAACAGGGAAGTAACACCGGGGAGCTGTTTTTT. Translation gives CASSEQGSNTGELFF.

The chain links TRBV11-2 to TRBJ2-2; D remains unclear. V lost 2 bases, J lost 9 bases, and 13 bases lay in between. Germline V gene data show CDR1 as SGHAT and CDR2 as FQNNGV. This CDR3 has 14 residues. The CDR3 reads CASSLLFSGRELFF. CDR3 coding DNA: TGTGCCAGCAGCTTACTTTTCTCGGGTCGGGAGCTGTTTTTT.